This T cell receptor beta chain originates from a study of neoadjuvant anti-PD-1 for oral cavity cancer. Study outcomes and limitations: Each response group had just a few patients in TCR analyses.

V was clipped by 8 bases and J by 4 bases, with 18 bases between them. The germline CDR1 and CDR2 sequences are ENHRY and SYGVKD. The CDR3 extends over 15 amino acids. Indicated time point: after neoadjuvant nivolumab, at surgical resection. Patients had newly diagnosed, untreated stage II-IVA oral cavity squamous cell carcinoma. No culture or expansion preceded analysis of these blood cells. With respect to this clone: What it recognizes is unknown.

Clones were read by immunoSEQ multiplex PCR, and TCRdb kept only the in-frame ones, dropping some. The sample consists of nearly 8,000 clones, approximately 71% of them appearing once. The receptor's source is a person between 35 and 79 years old with oral cavity squamous cell carcinoma. This material consisted of PBMCs, taken after nivolumab (anti-PD-1) treatment. The chain couples TRBV10-3 to TRBJ2-1, with D perhaps assigned TRBD1 or TRBD2 (7 bases each). For the CDR3, the DNA is TGTGCCATCGCAGGGGGGGGCTCGAGATACAATGAGCAGTTCTTC. This codes for CAIAGGGSRYNEQFF.